This TCR beta chain was sequenced for a study of radiation and T cells in renal cell carcinoma. V dropped 2 bases and J dropped 4 bases, with 16 bases sitting between them. The CDR3 is 16 residues long. CDR1 and CDR2 from the germline V gene are SGHRS and YFSETQ. The time point denotes: blood 2 weeks post-SBRT. Treatment given: 15 Gy SBRT to primary tumor, nephrectomy 4 weeks later. Clear cell pathology was present in this patient's renal cell carcinoma. Study-level findings and limits: No pretreatment tumor biopsies were available for baseline clonotypes. From baseline, blood top tumor clonotypes peaked at 2 weeks post-radiation.

The data were produced by immunoSEQ multiplex PCR, yet TCRdb's version contains in-frame clones alone and is incomplete. Of roughly 130,000 clones in the sample, 70% to 90% are singletons; the top ten hold almost 6%. Turning to this clone: Its antigen is unknown.

V usage is TRBV5-1 and J usage is TRBJ2-1; D is uncertain. The sequence derives from a woman aged 70 to 79 with renal cell carcinoma. The sample in question was blood, obtained from a patient whose treatment included radiotherapy and nephrectomy. The CDR3 DNA follows: TGCGCCAGCAGCTTTAGTGTGATGCCGGAGTACAATGAGCAGTTCTTC. Encoded protein: CASSFSVMPEYNEQFF.